This entry lists 3 T cell receptor beta chains sequenced from one sample in a study of blood T cell repertoires in COVID-19. Libraries were prepared by immunoSEQ multiplex PCR; TCRdb keeps only in-frame clonotypes and omits some of them. The sample lists some 210,000 clones, under 90% seen once, with around 20% in the top ten. Sequenced: peripheral blood. Source of these receptors: a human donor in a cohort sampled during active COVID-19.

J is TRBJ2-7 and V is TRBV6-1; TRBD2 matches at 7 bases. With 0 bases clipped from V and 6 bases from J, the junction kept 14 bases outside the gene matches. The CDR3 contains 17 residues. Germline lookup yields CDR1 MNHNS and CDR2 SASEGT. This chain's CDR3 is CASSEAGLGKGSSEQYV. CDR3 nucleotides: TGTGCCAGCAGTGAAGCCGGACTAGGGAAGGGCAGTTCCGAGCAGTACGTC.

The chain combines TRBV19 with TRBJ1-2; 8 nucleotides align to TRBD1. Looked up from germline, CDR1 is LNHDA and CDR2 is SQIVND (reference sequence). CDR3 size: 13 residues. With 10 bases clipped from V and 7 bases from J, the junction kept 11 bases outside the gene matches. The CDR3 bases are TGTGCCACCCAGACCGACAGGGGAGGTGGCTACACCTTC. The encoded protein is CATQTDRGGGYTF.

The gene calls are TRBV18 and TRBJ2-2; possibly TRBD2 for D (6 bases). This CDR3 contains 16 residues. Germline values: CDR1 KGHSH, CDR2 LQKENI. With 0 bases removed from V and 1 base from J, the gap between germline ends came to 9 bases. The CDR3 sequence: CASSPPTGVNTGELFF. The CDR3 nucleotides read TGTGCCAGCTCACCACCGACGGGGGTGAACACCGGGGAGCTGTTTTTT.